This TCR beta chain was captured by sequencing in a study of blood T cell repertoires in COVID-19. About the research overall: Sites across the United States, Italy and Spain contributed samples from acute and convalescent COVID-19. Sources were T cells, B-cell-depleted T cells, or PBMCs; the material itself was cDNA or gDNA.

In the original analysis: Nucleated cell number was recorded as an estimate derived from reference gene primer amplification. Clones were read by immunoSEQ multiplex PCR, and TCRdb kept only the in-frame ones, dropping some. That table is the source of V, J and clone size, and D and trimming were worked out from the DNA. The sample yields approximately 150,000 clones, 84% seen once. This TCR came from a man aged 60 to 69 with active or convalescent COVID-19. Sequencing was done on a sample of peripheral blood.

CDR3 nucleotides: TGTGCCAGCAGTTTTGCAAGCTCTAGCAATCAGCCCCAGCATTTT. Residues: CASSFASSSNQPQHF. This chain connects TRBV28 to TRBJ1-5, with no clear D. The CDR3 contains 15 residues. Germline assignment: CDR1 MDHEN and CDR2 SYDVKM. The V gene lost 3 bases and the J gene lost 0 bases, with 9 bases spanning the gap.